This passage covers 23 T cell receptor beta chains from one sample sequenced in a study of stem cell transplantation in POMP-related autoinflammatory disease. The protocol was immunoSEQ multiplex PCR, while the TCRdb copy is restricted to in-frame clones and leaves out a portion. Of some 29,000 clones detected, roughly 88% appear once; the ten largest clones hold 0.72%. Sequenced material: CD4+ T cells from PBMCs, taken before stem cell transplantation. Receptors originate from a human donor with POMP-related autoinflammation and immune dysregulation (PRAID).

This clone was observed a few times. The CDR3 loop is CAISTSSYEQYF. The CDR3 nucleotides are TGTGCCATCAGTACCAGTTCCTACGAGCAGTACTTC. This chain uses TRBV10-3 with TRBJ2-7, with D unresolved. V was cut by 5 bases and J by 1 base, with 6 bases left in between. CDR3 length equals 12 residues. The germline V gene encodes CDR1 ENHRY and CDR2 SYGVKD.

The chain carries TRBV5-1 and TRBJ1-1; the D gene is possibly TRBD1 (5 bases). The CDR3 totals 14 residues. Germline V gives CDR1 SGHRS, CDR2 YFSETQ. V was clipped by 5 bases and J by 1 base, with 12 bases between them. CDR3 DNA: TGCGCCAGCAGTCAAGGGACCTCGAACACTGAAGCTTTCTTT. Its translation is CASSQGTSNTEAFF.

The rearrangement links TRBV6-6 to TRBJ2-5; 7 bases fit TRBD1. Per the germline V gene, CDR1 is MNHNY and CDR2 is SVGAGI (reference sequence). With 2 bases clipped from V and 1 base from J, the junction kept 1 base outside the gene matches. The CDR3 is 14 residues long. CDR3 sequence (DNA): TGTGCCAGCAGTTACGGGACAGTCCAAGAGACCCAGTACTTC. This gives the protein CASSYGTVQETQYF.

This clone turned up a few times. V is TRBV11-2 and J is TRBJ1-1; 8 bases map to TRBD1. V trimming: 1 base; J trimming: 0 bases; junction bases outside the gene matches: 4. The CDR3 totals 16 residues. Germline-derived CDR1 and CDR2 are SGHAT and FQNNGV. The CDR3 sequence is CASSLVSGGLNTEAFF. The CDR3 DNA sequence: TGTGCCAGCAGCTTAGTGTCAGGGGGCTTGAACACTGAAGCTTTCTTT.

The chain employs TRBV18 and TRBJ2-7; no clear D gene. The germline CDR1 and CDR2 sequences are KGHSH and LQKENI. CDR3 size: 14 residues. Trimming removed 3 bases at V and 0 bases at J, with 9 bases between. This CDR3 is CASSPSRSSYEQYF. The CDR3 DNA sequence: TGTGCCAGCTCACCGTCCCGTTCCTCCTACGAGCAGTACTTC.

The chain carries TRBV20-1 and TRBJ1-2; D may be TRBD1 (6 bases). Germline-derived CDR1 and CDR2 are DFQATT and SNEGSKA (reference sequence). Trimming removed 2 bases from V and 8 bases from J, with 9 bases in between. CDR3 length equals 11 residues. CDR3 amino acids: CSARNRDGYTF. The CDR3 DNA reads TGCAGTGCTAGAAACAGGGACGGCTACACCTTC.

Concerning this clone: The sample has other DNA sequences that encode this CDR3 too. V usage is TRBV7-9 and J usage is TRBJ1-4, with a possible D match to TRBD1 (5 bases). CDR3 length: 18 residues. From germline, CDR1 is SEHNR and CDR2 FQNEAQ (reference sequence). V lost 4 bases to trimming and J lost 0 bases, with 18 bases between them. CDR3 sequence (DNA): TGTGCCAGCAGCTCCCCAAGGGGCTCCCCTGCAACTAATGAAAAACTGTTTTTT. Translating it yields CASSSPRGSPATNEKLFF.

This chain connects TRBV5-1 to TRBJ1-6, with D possibly being TRBD1 (5 bases). Germline values: CDR1 SGHRS, CDR2 YFSETQ. Trimming took off 4 bases at V and 10 bases at J, with 27 bases between the two ends. The CDR3 is made up of 18 amino acids. The chain's CDR3 is CASSLISGVTGTGSPLHF. For the CDR3, the DNA is TGCGCCAGCAGCCTTATCTCGGGGGTTACGGGGACTGGATCACCCCTCCACTTT.

The chain's CDR3 is CASLDRKQLTQYF. The CDR3 nucleotides read TGTGCCAGCTTGGACAGGAAACAGTTGACCCAGTACTTC. This chain uses TRBV2 with TRBJ2-5, with 7 bases matching TRBD1. Germline V lookup: CDR1 SNHLY, CDR2 FYNNEI. This CDR3 has 13 amino acids. J gave up 7 bases and V 8 bases, and 10 bases lay outside the gene matches.

The gene calls are TRBV5-1 and TRBJ2-2; D may be TRBD1 or TRBD2 (6 bases each). The CDR3 extends over 14 amino acids. Per germline, CDR1 SGHRS and CDR2 YFSETQ. Trimming stripped 0 bases from V and 6 bases from J, with 9 bases between. CDR3 in amino acids: CASSLAGGAGELFF. The CDR3 nucleotides are TGCGCCAGCAGCTTGGCCGGGGGCGCCGGGGAGCTGTTTTTT.

This clone was seen once. The chain recombines TRBV15 with TRBJ2-3; 12 nucleotides align to TRBD2. The J segment lost 6 bases and the V segment lost 5 bases, leaving 6 bases of the junction unmatched. The CDR3 spans 15 residues. From germline, CDR1 is LNHNV and CDR2 YYDKDF (reference sequence). CDR3 in amino acids: CATSPRLAGDDTQYF. The CDR3, as DNA: TGTGCCACCAGCCCCCGACTAGCGGGAGACGATACGCAGTATTTT.

V usage is TRBV6-6 and J usage is TRBJ2-5; D possibly corresponds to TRBD2 (5 bases). Germline assignment: CDR1 MNHNY and CDR2 SVGAGI (reference sequence). The CDR3 extends over 14 amino acids. The V gene lost 4 bases and the J gene lost 5 bases, with 14 bases spanning the gap. The CDR3 bases are TGTGCCAGCAGTTTCGGACCACCGGGGGAGACCCAGTACTTC. This encodes CASSFGPPGETQYF.

The chain has TRBV7-3 and TRBJ1-1; the D is unclear. From germline, CDR1 is SGHTA and CDR2 FQGTGA. The CDR3 extends over 14 amino acids. Trimming cost V 1 base and J 1 base, with 7 bases left between them. CDR3 coding DNA: TGTGCCAGCAGCTTAATGGGCGGGAACACTGAAGCTTTCTTT. Its translation is CASSLMGGNTEAFF.

This clone appeared a single time. This chain connects TRBV11-2 to TRBJ2-7; D is possibly TRBD1 (5 bases). This CDR3 is 13 amino acids long. V shed 5 bases and J shed 4 bases, with 12 bases lying between them. Germline assignment: CDR1 SGHAT and CDR2 FQNNGV. CDR3 in amino acids: CASSVATGYEQYF. CDR3 DNA sequence: TGTGCCAGCAGCGTAGCCACAGGATACGAGCAGTACTTC.

Here the CDR3 reads CATSRHNRDYGWNEQFF. Written as DNA, the CDR3 is TGTGCCACCAGCAGACATAACCGGGACTATGGGTGGAATGAGCAGTTCTTC. V is TRBV15 and J is TRBJ2-1, with 7 bases aligning to TRBD2. The germline gives CDR1 LNHNV, CDR2 YYDKDF (reference sequence). The length of the CDR3 is 17 residues. With 2 bases clipped from V and 7 bases from J, the junction kept 14 bases outside the gene matches.

This clone was counted a few times. The genes are TRBV19 and TRBJ1-4; no clear D. The CDR3 has 13 amino acids. The ends were cut back, 4 bases at V and 0 bases at J, with 3 bases in the middle. The germline V gene encodes CDR1 LNHDA and CDR2 SQIVND (reference sequence). The CDR3 loop reads CASSTATNEKLFF. The DNA of the CDR3 is TGTGCCAGTAGTACAGCAACTAATGAAAAACTGTTTTTT.

The sample holds one count of this clone. The V and J genes are TRBV10-3 and TRBJ2-7, with 8 bases that match TRBD1. The length of the CDR3 is 15 residues. Trimming cost V 6 bases and J 5 bases; bases outside gene matches: 12. Germline V lookup: CDR1 ENHRY, CDR2 SYGVKD. The CDR3 DNA reads TGTGCCATCAGGCCCGACGAGCAGGGGGCCAACGAGCAGTACTTC. This translates into CAIRPDEQGANEQYF.

This chain uses TRBV20-1 with TRBJ2-5; D is ambiguous. In germline, CDR1 is DFQATT, CDR2 SNEGSKA (reference sequence). V shed 6 bases and J shed 7 bases, with 12 bases lying between them. The CDR3 covers 11 residues. The CDR3 spells CSARWKGTQYF. DNA of the CDR3: TGCAGTGCCCGATGGAAGGGGACCCAGTACTTC.

The chain joins TRBV7-9 to TRBJ2-2; possible D gene TRBD1, 5 bases. Germline V gene sequence: CDR1 SEHNR, CDR2 FQNEAQ (reference sequence). CDR3 length equals 12 residues. Trimming pared 3 bases from V and 6 bases from J, leaving 5 bases between. The CDR3 loop is CASSFRAGELFF. As DNA, the CDR3 is TGTGCCAGCAGCTTCAGGGCCGGGGAGCTGTTTTTT.

V usage is TRBV14 and J usage is TRBJ1-1; no clear D gene. Germline V CDR1 and CDR2: SGHDN, FVKESK. The V gene lost 2 bases and the J gene lost 11 bases, with 15 bases spanning the gap. This CDR3 has 13 amino acids. The CDR3 nucleotides are TGTGCCAGCAGCCAATCGGGCGTCAACGTCGCTTTCTTT. Residues: CASSQSGVNVAFF.

The rearrangement links TRBV19 to TRBJ1-1, with no clear D. This CDR3 contains 13 residues. From germline, CDR1 is LNHDA and CDR2 SQIVND (reference sequence). V lost 7 bases to trimming and J lost 1 base, with 10 bases between them. The CDR3 nucleotides read TGTGCCAGTATCGGATTCTGGAACACTGAAGCTTTCTTT. Translating gives CASIGFWNTEAFF.

The genes are TRBV7-9 and TRBJ1-2; no clear D gene. V lost 1 base, J lost 4 bases, and 10 bases lay in between. The CDR3 contains 14 residues. The germline CDR1 and CDR2 sequences are SEHNR and FQNEAQ (reference sequence). Here the CDR3 reads CASSLGVSSYGYTF. The CDR3 DNA reads as TGTGCCAGCAGCTTAGGGGTCTCGTCCTATGGCTACACCTTC.

V is TRBV9 and J is TRBJ2-3; no firm D call. CDR3 length equals 12 residues. The germline V gene encodes CDR1 SGDLS and CDR2 YYNGEE. V gave up 3 bases and J gave up 3 bases, with 5 bases separating them. Here the CDR3 reads CASSGFTDTQYF. CDR3 in DNA: TGTGCCAGCAGCGGTTTTACAGATACGCAGTATTTT.